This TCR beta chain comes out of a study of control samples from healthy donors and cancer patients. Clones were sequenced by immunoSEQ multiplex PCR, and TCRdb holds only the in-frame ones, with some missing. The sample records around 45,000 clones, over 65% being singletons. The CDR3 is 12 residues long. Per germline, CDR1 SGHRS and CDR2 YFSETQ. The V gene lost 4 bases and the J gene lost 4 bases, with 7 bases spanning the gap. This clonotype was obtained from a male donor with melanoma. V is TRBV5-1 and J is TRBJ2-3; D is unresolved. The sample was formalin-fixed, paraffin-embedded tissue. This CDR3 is CASSQVADTQYF. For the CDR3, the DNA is TGCGCCAGCAGCCAGGTCGCAGATACGCAGTATTTT.